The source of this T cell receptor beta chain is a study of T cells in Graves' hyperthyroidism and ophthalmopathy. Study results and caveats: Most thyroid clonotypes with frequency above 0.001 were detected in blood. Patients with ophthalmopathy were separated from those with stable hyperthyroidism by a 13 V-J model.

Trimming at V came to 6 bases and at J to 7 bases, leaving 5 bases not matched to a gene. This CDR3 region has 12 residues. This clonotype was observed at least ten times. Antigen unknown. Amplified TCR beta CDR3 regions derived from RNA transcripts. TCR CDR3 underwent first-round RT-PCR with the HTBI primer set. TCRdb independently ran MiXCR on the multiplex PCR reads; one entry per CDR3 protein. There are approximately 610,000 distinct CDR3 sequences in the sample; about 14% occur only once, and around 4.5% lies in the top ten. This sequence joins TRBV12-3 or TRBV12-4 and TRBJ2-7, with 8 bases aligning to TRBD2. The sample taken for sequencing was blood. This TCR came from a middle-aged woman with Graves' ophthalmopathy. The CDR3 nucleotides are TGTGCCAGCAGGCTAGCGGGCGGGGAGCAGTACTTC. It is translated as CASRLAGGEQYF.